This TCR beta chain was captured by sequencing in a study of human T cells and chemical hapten exposure. General study findings and limits: Against controls, expanded TCRs gave rise to significantly more large CDR3 similarity clusters.

Germline loops: CDR1 KGHSH, CDR2 LQKENI. The CDR3 is 16 residues long. V was trimmed by 1 base and J by 2 bases, leaving 14 bases between them. A word on this clonotype: What it recognizes is unknown. This may arise from a read error, as a much more abundant clone is one base away.

This sample's time point: patch test 1, 2 weeks after DPC sensitization. The treatment was: therapeutic diphenylcyclopropenone sensitization with weekly scalp DPC. Individual cDNA molecules (in the library) carried attached unique molecular identifiers. TCRdb reprocessed the RACE reads with MiXCR, giving one entry per CDR3 protein. The sample shows approximately 90,000 distinct CDR3 sequences, about an eighth of them seen only once. The sample here was whole blood, taken in connection with sensitization to the hapten diphenylcyclopropenone (DPC). The source is a middle-aged woman with alopecia areata. Some clones in this sample may be carry-over from other donors' samples. The chain uses TRBV18 and TRBJ2-5, with a weak D call TRBD2 (5 bases). The CDR3, as DNA: TGTGCCAGCTCACCACGGACCCTCCCGGGGCAAGAGACCCAGTACTTC. This gives the protein CASSPRTLPGQETQYF. The variable domain in full, with the rest retrieved from reference TRBV18 and TRBJ2-5, is NAGVMQNPRHLVRRRGQEARLRCSPMKGHSHVYWYRQLPEEGLKFMVYLQKENIIDESGMPKERFSAEFPKEGPSILRIQQVVRGDSAAYFCASSPRTLPGQETQYFGPGTRLLVL.